This TCR beta chain originates from a study of T cell repertoires in cytomegalovirus infection. Whole-study findings and limits: Clonotypes of TCR beta that were HLA-C-restricted and CMV-specific dominated the ex vivo response.

Trimming took 3 bases from V and 3 from J, leaving 15 bases between them. The CDR3 is 17 amino acids. Germline lookup yields CDR1 SNHLY and CDR2 FYNNEI. In TCRdb, the reads were re-called with MiXCR into one record per CDR3 protein. Of hundreds of thousands of distinct CDR3 sequences listed, about a tenth are singletons. This clonotype was detected ten times or more. What it binds is unknown. Sequenced material: PBMCs. The chain links TRBV2 to TRBJ2-6, with a tentative D call TRBD2 (5 bases). This TCR was sampled from a human donor in good health (CMV status not recorded). Some clones in this sample may be carry-over from other donors' samples. This CDR3 is CASSEYSGGGGANVLTF. In DNA, the CDR3 is TGTGCCAGCAGTGAGTATTCAGGAGGAGGTGGGGCCAACGTCCTGACTTTC.